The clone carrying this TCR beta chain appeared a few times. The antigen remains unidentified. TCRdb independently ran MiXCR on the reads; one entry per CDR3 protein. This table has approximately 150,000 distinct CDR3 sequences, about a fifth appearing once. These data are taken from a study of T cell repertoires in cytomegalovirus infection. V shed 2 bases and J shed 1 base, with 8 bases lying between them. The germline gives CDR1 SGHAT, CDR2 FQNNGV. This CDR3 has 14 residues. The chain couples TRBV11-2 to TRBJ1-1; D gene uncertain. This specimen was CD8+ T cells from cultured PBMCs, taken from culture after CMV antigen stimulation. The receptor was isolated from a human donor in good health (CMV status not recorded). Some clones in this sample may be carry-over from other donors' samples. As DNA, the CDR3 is TGTGCCAGCAGCTTATGGGGTCAGAACACTGAAGCTTTCTTT. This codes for CASSLWGQNTEAFF. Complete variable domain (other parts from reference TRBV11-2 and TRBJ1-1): EAGVAQSPRYKIIEKRQSVAFWCNPISGHATLYWYQQILGQGPKLLIQFQNNGVVDDSQLPKDRFSAERLKGVDSTLKIQPAKLEDSAVYLCASSLWGQNTEAFFGQGTRLTVV.